Listed here are 15 T cell receptor beta chains from one sample, sequenced in a study of T cells in Graves' hyperthyroidism and ophthalmopathy. RNA transcripts yielded amplified TCR beta CDR3 regions. The HTBI primer set drove a first-round RT-PCR of the TCR CDR3. TCRdb analysed the multiplex PCR reads with MiXCR anew, one entry per CDR3 protein. Of around 300,000 distinct CDR3 sequences listed, 13% are singletons. The sequencing input was blood. The source of these receptors is a woman between 25 and 40 years old with Graves' hyperthyroidism that later progressed to Graves' ophthalmopathy.

This clonotype has a count of ten or more. CDR3 loop: CASSYLGRTEAFF. The CDR3 DNA reads as TGTGCCAGCAGTTACCTAGGGAGAACTGAAGCTTTCTTT. This chain connects TRBV6-5 to TRBJ1-1; unclear D gene. The CDR3 loop spans 13 amino acids. CDR1 and CDR2 (germline): MNHEY, SVGAGI. V was shortened by 2 bases and J by 5 bases, with 9 bases between the two germline ends.

The chain carries TRBV19 and TRBJ2-1; TRBD2 aligns across 13 bases. The V gene's germline CDR1 is LNHDA and CDR2 SQIVND (reference sequence). V was clipped by 8 bases and J by 8 bases; unmatched bases: 3. The CDR3 covers 13 residues. CDR3 bases: TGTGCCAGTCGACTAGCGGGAGGCTATGAGCAGTTCTTC. Translating gives CASRLAGGYEQFF.

This clonotype came up many times. The gene calls are TRBV6-5 and TRBJ2-7; TRBD1 matches 8 bases. CDR1 and CDR2 (germline): MNHEY, SVGAGI. V lost 4 bases to trimming and J lost 5 bases; unmatched junction nucleotides: 13. This CDR3 has 16 amino acids. The DNA of the CDR3 is TGTGCCAGCAGTTTGGGCTTCGGACAGGGTAAAAACGAGCAGTACTTC. Protein product: CASSLGFGQGKNEQYF.

At least ten counts were recorded for this clonotype. The rearrangement uses TRBV6-1 and TRBJ1-2; D call uncertain. This CDR3 is 14 amino acids long. Germline CDR1 is MNHNS and CDR2 is SASEGT. V lost 0 bases, J lost 3 bases, and 8 bases lay in between. CDR3 sequence reads: CASSEAAEDYGYTF. The CDR3 nucleotides are TGTGCCAGCAGTGAAGCGGCCGAGGACTATGGCTACACCTTC.

This clonotype has a count of ten or more. This rearrangement joins TRBV6-4 to TRBJ1-2, with D possibly matching TRBD1 (5 bases). Germline CDR1 and CDR2: MRHNA and SNTAGT. V dropped 3 bases and J dropped 4 bases, with 12 bases sitting between them. This CDR3 contains 14 residues. For the CDR3, the DNA is TGTGCCAGCAGTGATGGCAGGGAACCCTATGGCTACACCTTC. Protein sequence: CASSDGREPYGYTF.

In its sample, this clonotype was seen many times. V gene TRBV5-6 combines with J gene TRBJ2-4, with no clear D. The CDR3 runs to 17 residues. The V gene's germline CDR1 is SGHDT and CDR2 YYEEEE. V shed 0 bases and J shed 3 bases, with 16 bases lying between them. The CDR3 coding sequence is TGTGCCAGCAGCTTGGACAAGGCGGTCATGGTCAAAAACATTCAGTACTTC. Its protein is CASSLDKAVMVKNIQYF.

This clonotype has at least ten counts. The V gene is TRBV5-8, the J gene TRBJ1-2; 7 bases map to TRBD1. The CDR3 contains 19 residues. The germline CDR1 and CDR2 sequences are SGHTS and YDEGEE. Trimming cost V 7 bases and J 0 bases; bases outside gene matches: 21. The DNA for the CDR3 is TGTGCCAGCGGGGGGACAGAGATTAGGAGAGCGTTAGCTAACTATGGCTACACCTTC. Translating gives CASGGTEIRRALANYGYTF.

This clonotype was seen many times. This chain joins TRBV28 and TRBJ2-2; no clear D gene. V shed 6 bases and J shed 4 bases, with 15 bases lying between them. CDR3 length: 15 amino acids. Germline V gene lookup returns CDR1 MDHEN and CDR2 SYDVKM. CDR3 sequence (DNA): TGTGCCAGCAGGCCCTACACACTCCTCACCGGGGAGCTGTTTTTT. Translated, it gives CASRPYTLLTGELFF. The full variable domain, in which reference TRBV28 and TRBJ2-2 provide the parts outside the CDR3, is DVKVTQSSRYLVKRTGEKVFLECVQDMDHENMFWYRQDPGLGLRLIYFSYDVKMKEKGDIPEGYSVSREKKERFSLILESASTNQTSMYLCASRPYTLLTGELFFGEGSRLTVL.

The sample holds a few counts of this clonotype. This chain joins TRBV3-1 and TRBJ2-2; D possibly matches TRBD1 or TRBD2 (5 bases each). Germline assignment: CDR1 LGHDT and CDR2 YNNKEL (reference sequence). This CDR3 comprises 17 residues. Trimming cost V 0 bases and J 5 bases, with 16 bases left between them. The CDR3: CASSQDLRGSLTGELFF. In DNA, the CDR3 is TGTGCCAGCAGCCAAGATTTGAGGGGATCCCTTACCGGGGAGCTGTTTTTT.

In nucleotides, the CDR3 is TGTGCCAGTAGAACTGGACTCAGCACAGATACGCAGTATTTT. It codes for CASRTGLSTDTQYF. The chain uses TRBV19 and TRBJ2-3; D is perhaps TRBD2 (5 bases). The CDR3 contains 14 residues. Germline V gene lookup returns CDR1 LNHDA and CDR2 SQIVND (reference sequence). V gave up 6 bases and J gave up 0 bases, with 10 bases separating them.

The rearrangement joins TRBV19 to TRBJ2-1; D is ambiguous. This CDR3 is built from 12 residues. Germline V lookup: CDR1 LNHDA, CDR2 SQIVND (reference sequence). Trimming left V 8 bases short and J 2 bases short, with 7 bases between. CDR3 in DNA: TGTGCCAGTGGTCAGGCCTACAATGAGCAGTTCTTC. Translating gives CASGQAYNEQFF.

This clonotype appeared many times. The V call is TRBV18, the J call TRBJ1-2, with TRBD1 as a possible D gene (5 bases). Trimming pared 4 bases from V and 0 bases from J, leaving 6 bases between. From germline, CDR1 is KGHSH and CDR2 LQKENI. The CDR3 is 13 residues long. The CDR3 loop reads CASSRDANYGYTF. The CDR3 region has the DNA TGTGCCAGCTCACGGGACGCTAACTATGGCTACACCTTC.

This clonotype has just a few counts. V usage is TRBV11-2 and J usage is TRBJ1-1; weak D call: TRBD1 (5 bases). The CDR3 spans 15 residues. Trimming pared 2 bases from V and 7 bases from J, leaving 17 bases between. CDR1 and CDR2 (germline): SGHAT, FQNNGV. The CDR3 coding sequence is TGTGCCAGCAGCTTATATCCCGCTGGGGGGGGTGAAGCTTTCTTT. As protein: CASSLYPAGGGEAFF.

This clonotype came up many times. The chain has TRBV6-2 or TRBV6-3 and TRBJ2-7; TRBD2 is a possible D gene (6 bases). In germline, CDR1 is MNHEY, CDR2 SVGEGT. CDR3 length equals 18 residues. Trimming cost V 2 bases and J 4 bases, with 24 bases left between them. The CDR3 coding sequence is TGTGCCAGCAGTTACGCGCGTTCAAACTTCGGGACTCCATACGAGCAGTACTTC. Translated: CASSYARSNFGTPYEQYF.

This clonotype was detected ten times or more. The V and J genes are TRBV12-3 or TRBV12-4 and TRBJ2-7, with D perhaps TRBD1 (6 bases). The CDR3 has 12 amino acids. Trimming shortened V by 6 bases and J by 6 bases, and 12 bases separated the two germline ends. The DNA of the CDR3 is TGTGCCAGCAGGGTTGACAGGACCGAGCAGTACTTC. Protein: CASRVDRTEQYF.